A selection of T cell receptor beta chains follows, all from one sample in a study of blood T cell repertoires in COVID-19. The assay was immunoSEQ multiplex PCR, and TCRdb's table has in-frame clones only and misses some. The repertoire holds 150,000 or so clones, with 70% to 85% as singletons. Specimen: peripheral blood. The receptors were gathered from a woman aged 45-65 years with acute or convalescent COVID-19. Each CDR3 is given without its conserved first and last residue.

V: TRBV23-1; J: TRBJ1-2; CDR3: ARSQGPPGGYGYT
V: TRBV19; J: TRBJ1-5; CDR3: ASSIPTTTGFGAQPQH
V: TRBV7-2; J: TRBJ2-1; CDR3: ASSDRGRINEQF
V: TRBV2; J: TRBJ1-2; CDR3: ASSQDRHRS
V: TRBV28; J: TRBJ2-2; CDR3: ASSRPGVTGELF
V: TRBV29-1; J: TRBJ2-3; CDR3: SGQGTSGGSTDTQY
V: TRBV9; J: TRBJ2-5; CDR3: ASSVSGTAKETQY
V: TRBV9; J: TRBJ2-2; CDR3: ASSLGGGRQPPWELF
V: TRBV7-9; J: TRBJ2-5; CDR3: ASSPGQGQETQY
V: TRBV7-2; J: TRBJ2-1; CDR3: ASSLALAGGHNEQF
V: TRBV29-1; J: TRBJ2-1; CDR3: SVEGGQTNYHEQF
V: TRBV6-5; J: TRBJ1-1; CDR3: ASSGGPSNTEAF
V: TRBV5-8; J: TRBJ1-3; CDR3: ASSLGQGGNTIY
V: TRBV18; J: TRBJ2-1; CDR3: ASSPRQTSGADNEQF
V: TRBV29-1; J: TRBJ2-5; CDR3: SVEGSGKETQY
V: TRBV7-2; J: TRBJ2-1; CDR3: ASSLAASGVNEQF
V: TRBV10-3; J: TRBJ2-7; CDR3: AIQGAEEQY
V: TRBV3-1/TRBV3-2; J: TRBJ1-3; CDR3: ASSQMDTGNTIY
V: TRBV3-1/TRBV3-2; J: TRBJ1-1; CDR3: ASSQGGGTEAF
V: TRBV11-3; J: TRBJ2-1; CDR3: ASSINFGASEIKNEQF
V: TRBV7-2; J: TRBJ1-2; CDR3: ASSLYTLYGYT
V: TRBV4-2; J: TRBJ2-7; CDR3: ASRKEVGSGSHYEQY
V: TRBV2; J: TRBJ2-7; CDR3: ASSEHYEQY
V: TRBV29-1; J: TRBJ1-5; CDR3: SVGQSNQPQH
V: TRBV18; J: TRBJ1-2; CDR3: ASSPGTGGLYT
V: TRBV27; J: TRBJ2-6; CDR3: ASSFAGGAGGANVLT
V: TRBV27; J: TRBJ2-3; CDR3: ASSLKGSGTDTQY
V: TRBV11-3; J: TRBJ1-2; CDR3: ASSRGGDGIGYT
V: TRBV10-2; J: TRBJ2-5; CDR3: ASSEPSGKETQY
V: TRBV14; J: TRBJ2-1; CDR3: ASSQGLARYGEQF
V: TRBV7-2; J: TRBJ2-3; CDR3: ASSLGIGADTQY
V: TRBV27; J: TRBJ2-7; CDR3: ASSRRTGVSYEQY
V: TRBV6-5; J: TRBJ2-7; CDR3: ASSSTGTVREQY
V: TRBV7-3; J: TRBJ1-2; CDR3: ASSPTGSDGYT
V: TRBV9; J: TRBJ2-3; CDR3: ASSVSQHRTDTQY